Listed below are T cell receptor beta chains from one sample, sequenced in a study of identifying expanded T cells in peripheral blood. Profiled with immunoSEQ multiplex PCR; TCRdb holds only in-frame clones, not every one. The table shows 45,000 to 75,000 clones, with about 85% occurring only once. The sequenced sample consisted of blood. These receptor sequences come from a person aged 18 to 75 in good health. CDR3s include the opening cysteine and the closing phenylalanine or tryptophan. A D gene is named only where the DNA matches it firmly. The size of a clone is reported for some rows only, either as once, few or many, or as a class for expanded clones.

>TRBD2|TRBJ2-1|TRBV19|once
CASSSLGSGRGDNEQFF
TGTGCCAGTAGTTCCCTTGGTAGCGGGAGGGGAGACAATGAGCAGTTCTTC
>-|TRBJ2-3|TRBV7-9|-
CASSLRGSRDTQYF
TGTGCCAGCAGCTTAAGGGGGAGCAGAGATACGCAGTATTTT
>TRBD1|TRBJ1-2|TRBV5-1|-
CASSLMDRGLGGYTF
TGCGCCAGCAGCTTGATGGACAGGGGATTAGGTGGCTACACCTTC
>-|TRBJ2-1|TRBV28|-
CASSTGQKQFF
TGTGCCAGCAGCACGGGCCAAAAGCAGTTCTTC
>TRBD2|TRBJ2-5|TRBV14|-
CASSPGLAAARETQYF
TGTGCCAGCAGCCCAGGACTAGCGGCAGCACGGGAGACCCAGTACTTC
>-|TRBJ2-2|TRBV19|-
CASSVRQDGELFF
TGTGCCAGTAGTGTCAGACAGGACGGGGAGCTGTTTTTT
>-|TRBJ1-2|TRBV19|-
CASRNGFGYTF
TGTGCCAGTAGAAATGGGTTTGGCTACACCTTC
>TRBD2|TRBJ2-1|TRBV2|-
CASSASGVYNEQFF
TGTGCCAGCAGTGCTAGCGGGGTCTACAATGAGCAGTTCTTC
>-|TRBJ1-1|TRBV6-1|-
CASSERLNTEAFF
TGTGCCAGCAGTGAACGCCTGAACACTGAAGCTTTCTTT
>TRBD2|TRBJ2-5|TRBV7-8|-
CASSYSGGDRETQYF
TGTGCCAGCAGCTATAGCGGGGGGGATAGAGAGACCCAGTACTTC
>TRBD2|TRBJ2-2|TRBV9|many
CASSSRTSGGYTGELFF
TGTGCCAGCAGCTCAAGGACTAGCGGGGGGTACACCGGGGAGCTGTTTTTT
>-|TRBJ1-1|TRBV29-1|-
CSVFRGNTEAFF
TGCAGCGTTTTCAGGGGAAACACTGAAGCTTTCTTT
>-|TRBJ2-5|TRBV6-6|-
CASSITTTSETQYF
TGTGCCAGCAGTATAACTACGACCTCAGAGACCCAGTACTTC
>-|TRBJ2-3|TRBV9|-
CASSLGDRDTQYF
TGTGCCAGCAGCCTCGGGGATAGGGATACGCAGTATTTT
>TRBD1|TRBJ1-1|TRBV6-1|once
CASKLGQGVNTEAFF
TGTGCCAGCAAGCTAGGACAGGGAGTGAACACTGAAGCTTTCTTT
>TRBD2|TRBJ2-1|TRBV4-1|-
CASSQRAGGFEQFF
TGCGCCAGCAGCCAGCGAGCGGGGGGGTTTGAGCAGTTCTTC
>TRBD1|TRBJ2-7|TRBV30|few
CAWSGTGSYYEQYF
TGTGCCTGGAGTGGGACAGGCTCTTACTACGAGCAGTACTTC
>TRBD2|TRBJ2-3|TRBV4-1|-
CASSQSGGGTDTQYF
TGCGCCAGCAGCCAGAGCGGGGGGGGTACAGATACGCAGTATTTT
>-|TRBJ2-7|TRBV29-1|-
CSAGTGPNEQYF
TGCAGCGCCGGGACGGGACCAAACGAGCAGTACTTC
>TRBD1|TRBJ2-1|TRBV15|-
CATSRERYRGPTNEQFF
TGTGCCACCAGCAGAGAAAGGTACAGGGGACCTACTAATGAGCAGTTCTTC
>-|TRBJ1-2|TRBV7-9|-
CASSLFGRNYGYTF
TGTGCCAGCAGCTTATTCGGCCGCAACTATGGCTACACCTTC
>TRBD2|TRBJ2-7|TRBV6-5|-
CAGAPSGRPYEQYF
TGTGCCGGGGCGCCTAGCGGGAGGCCCTACGAGCAGTACTTC
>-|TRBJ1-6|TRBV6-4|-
CASTNVQSISPLHF
TGTGCCAGCACCAACGTCCAGTCTATATCACCCCTCCACTTT
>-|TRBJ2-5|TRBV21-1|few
CASKGASLRGTQYF
TGTGCCAGCAAAGGGGCTTCCCTTCGGGGGACCCAGTACTTC
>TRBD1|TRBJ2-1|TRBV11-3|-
CASSLGTGGQFF
TGTGCCAGCAGCCTCGGGACAGGTGGTCAGTTCTTC
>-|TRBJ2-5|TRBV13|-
CASSVYRGGPETQYF
TGTGCCAGCAGCGTCTACAGGGGAGGGCCGGAGACCCAGTACTTC
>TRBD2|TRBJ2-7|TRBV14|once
CASSQGMGGYEQYF
TGTGCCAGCAGCCAGGGAATGGGAGGGTACGAGCAGTACTTC
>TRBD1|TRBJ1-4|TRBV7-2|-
CASSPGTGNVGGEKLFF
TGTGCCAGCAGCCCCGGGACAGGGAATGTCGGAGGTGAAAAACTGTTTTTT
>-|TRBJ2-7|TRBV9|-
CASSSSVGSYEQYF
TGTGCCAGCAGCTCCAGCGTGGGTTCCTACGAGCAGTACTTC
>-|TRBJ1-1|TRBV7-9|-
CASSRGGREAFF
TGTGCCAGCAGCCGAGGAGGTAGGGAAGCTTTCTTT
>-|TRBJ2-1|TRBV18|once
CASSLTGGEQFF
TGTGCCAGCTCACTTACAGGAGGGGAGCAGTTCTTC
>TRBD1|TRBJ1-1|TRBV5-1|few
CASTIGGPGTEAFF
TGCGCCAGCACTATAGGGGGCCCGGGCACTGAAGCTTTCTTT
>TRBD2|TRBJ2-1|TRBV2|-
CASRRSSGGAWEQFF
TGTGCCAGCAGACGATCTAGCGGGGGGGCCTGGGAGCAGTTCTTC
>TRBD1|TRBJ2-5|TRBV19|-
CASSSQQGAPETQYF
TGTGCCAGTAGTTCGCAACAGGGGGCGCCGGAGACCCAGTACTTC
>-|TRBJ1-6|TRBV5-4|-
CASSLAAANNSPLHF
TGTGCCAGCAGCTTGGCGGCCGCAAATAATTCACCCCTCCACTTT
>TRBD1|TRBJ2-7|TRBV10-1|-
CASKGTGGRYEQYF
TGCGCCAGCAAAGGGACAGGGGGTCGCTACGAGCAGTACTTC
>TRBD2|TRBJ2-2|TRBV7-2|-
CASSSPSGTSPGELFF
TGTGCCAGCAGCTCCCCCTCGGGGACTAGCCCCGGGGAGCTGTTTTTT